A single count supports the clone carrying this T cell receptor (beta chain). The sample comes from a study of blood T cell repertoires in COVID-19. Study-level information: COVID-19 samples, acute and convalescent, were from the United States, Italy and Spain.

Using immunoSEQ multiplex PCR, the repertoire was profiled, and TCRdb retains in-frame clones only, with some absent. This table holds about 300,000 clones, around nine tenths found once. V gave up 11 bases and J gave up 5 bases; unmatched junction bases: 6. The CDR3 runs 12 residues. Germline CDR1 reads MDHEN; CDR2 reads SYDVKM. Enrollment of patients from Seattle took place during active infection, with longitudinal follow-up. This chain connects TRBV28 to TRBJ1-5; TRBD1 matches at 7 bases. This clonotype was sampled from a woman in her 30s with COVID-19, enrolled during active disease. The specimen sequenced was peripheral blood. The CDR3 bases are TGTGCCGGCGGGACAGACTATCAGCCCCAGCATTTT. Protein: CAGGTDYQPQHF.